The clone carrying this T cell receptor beta chain has a handful of counts. CDR1 is SEHNR and CDR2 is FQNEAQ in the germline V gene (reference sequence). The CDR3 has 16 amino acids. V was trimmed by 5 bases and J by 6 bases, leaving 19 bases between them. TCRdb used MiXCR to reprocess the 5' RACE reads, holding one entry per CDR3 protein. In the table there are 200,000 to 300,000 distinct CDR3 sequences, around 7.6% of which are singletons. The data originate from a study of identical twins. The data were also submitted as part of a second study, on yellow fever vaccine responses in identical twins.

The rearrangement uses TRBV7-9 and TRBJ1-4, with D maybe TRBD1 (5 bases). The clonotype originates from a woman aged 18-29 years in good health. Sequencing used CD8+ T cells sorted from blood. The CDR3 sequence: CASSITDEGVYEKLFF. Here the CDR3 DNA reads TGTGCCAGCAGCATCACGGACGAAGGGGTCTATGAAAAACTGTTTTTT.